A selection of T cell receptor beta chains follows, all from one sample in a study of human T cells and chemical hapten exposure. Each CDR3 protein gets one entry after TCRdb re-called the RACE reads with MiXCR. In the table there are 350,000 or so distinct CDR3 sequences, roughly 6.9% of which are singletons. The material sequenced was whole blood, taken in connection with sensitization to the hapten diphenylcyclopropenone (DPC). The source of these receptors is a woman aged 18-29 years with alopecia areata. Some clones in this sample may be carry-over from other donors' samples. Both conserved end residues are part of each CDR3. A D gene is named only where the DNA matches it firmly. Rows may omit the clone size; those that give it use once, few, many or a size class.

j_call	clone_size	cdr3_length	d_call	v_call	cdr3_nt	cdr3_aa
TRBJ2-6	.	20	.	TRBV7-9	TGTGCCAGCAGCTCCCGGACAGAACAGGTCCCATCCTCTGGGGCCAACGTCCTGACTTTC	CASSSRTEQVPSSGANVLTF
TRBJ2-7	.	14	TRBD1	TRBV20-1	TGCAGTGCCATCCCCGGGACAGGGGGCGGCGAGCAGTACTTC	CSAIPGTGGGEQYF
TRBJ2-3	few	13	.	TRBV5-4	TGTGCCAGCAGCGCGGAGATCACAGATACGCAGTATTTT	CASSAEITDTQYF
TRBJ1-4	few	14	TRBD1	TRBV12-3/TRBV12-4	TGTGCCAGCAGTACAGGGGGCGCCGATGAAAAACTGTTTTTT	CASSTGGADEKLFF
TRBJ1-4	few	15	.	TRBV7-8	TGTGCCAGCAGCCCCCGAGGGATCTTGATTGAAAAACTGTTTTTT	CASSPRGILIEKLFF
TRBJ1-2	once	14	TRBD1	TRBV5-4	TGTGCCAGCAGCTTGGGAGGACAGGGTGATGGCTACACCTTC	CASSLGGQGDGYTF
TRBJ2-2	.	13	.	TRBV29-1	TGCAGCGTTGAAGTTACGAGGTCCGGGGAGCTGTTTTTT	CSVEVTRSGELFF
TRBJ1-2	few	13	.	TRBV12-3/TRBV12-4	TGTGCCAGCAGTTTAATGGAAGGGGTTGGCTACACCTTC	CASSLMEGVGYTF
TRBJ1-1	.	14	.	TRBV6-5	TGTGCCAGCAGGAGAAGACGAGAGGGGTTGGGAGCTTTCTTT	CASRRRREGLGAFF
TRBJ2-3	many	13	.	TRBV12-3/TRBV12-4	TGTGCCAGCCGCGGGGTCATCACAGATACGCAGTATTTT	CASRGVITDTQYF
TRBJ2-6	.	13	.	TRBV21-1	TGTGCCAGCAGCGGCCCCCGGGCCAACGTCCTGACTTTC	CASSGPRANVLTF
TRBJ1-3	.	14	.	TRBV6-1	TGTGCCAGCAGTGAACGGGCGGCTGGAAACACCATATATTTT	CASSERAAGNTIYF
TRBJ1-2	few	16	.	TRBV29-1	TGCAGCGTTGGCGGGTTGAGGGGACAACTTAACTATGGCTACACCTTC	CSVGGLRGQLNYGYTF
TRBJ1-1	.	16	.	TRBV5-4	TGTGCCAGCAGCTTGGAGGGGGGCACTCAGAGCACTGAAGCTTTCTTT	CASSLEGGTQSTEAFF
TRBJ1-5	few	13	.	TRBV14	TGTGCCAGCAGCCAAGAACGATCTTCGACCCAGCATTTT	CASSQERSSTQHF
TRBJ1-4	.	14	.	TRBV9	TGTGCCAGCAGCGTAGAGGTGCAGGGTGAAAAACTGTTTTTT	CASSVEVQGEKLFF
TRBJ2-1	few	14	TRBD2	TRBV4-2	TGTGCCAGCAGCCAAGCGGCTAGCGGGGGAAAGGAGTTCTTC	CASSQAASGGKEFF
TRBJ2-7	many	12	.	TRBV29-1	TGCAGCGTTGAAATTAAGAGGGACGAGCAGTACTTC	CSVEIKRDEQYF
TRBJ2-3	.	15	.	TRBV6-2/TRBV6-3	TGTGCCAGCAGTCAGGGACTCCTCAGCACAGATACGCAGTATTTT	CASSQGLLSTDTQYF
TRBJ1-6	few	14	.	TRBV7-6	TGTGCCAGCAGCTTGACAGCAAATAATTCACCCCTCCACTTT	CASSLTANNSPLHF
TRBJ1-1	few	13	.	TRBV29-1	TGCAGCGTTGAAGTGGGGGGGAGCACTGAAGCTTTCTTT	CSVEVGGSTEAFF
TRBJ2-6	few	15	.	TRBV6-5	TGTGCCAGCAGTCGCCAGACCTCTGGGGCCAACGTCCTGACTTTC	CASSRQTSGANVLTF
TRBJ2-3	many	16	TRBD2	TRBV3-1	TGTGCCAGCAGCCACCAACGACTAGCCGGGGGAGATACGCAGTATTTT	CASSHQRLAGGDTQYF
TRBJ2-3	many	15	.	TRBV4-3	TGCGCCAGCAGCCAAGATCAAGGGATCACAGATACGCAGTATTTT	CASSQDQGITDTQYF
TRBJ1-6	few	15	.	TRBV6-6	TGTGCCAGCAGTGACGCAAGCTCCTATAATTCACCCCTCCACTTT	CASSDASSYNSPLHF
TRBJ2-4	.	17	TRBD2	TRBV6-5	TGTGCCAGCAGTTACTCGAAACTAGCGGGGGGGCCGCACATTCAGTACTTC	CASSYSKLAGGPHIQYF
TRBJ2-7	many	11	.	TRBV28	TGTGCCAGCAGTATTAGGAACGAGCAGTACTTC	CASSIRNEQYF
TRBJ2-5	.	13	.	TRBV5-1	TGCGCCAGCAGCTTGGCCGTCGAAGAGACCCAGTACTTC	CASSLAVEETQYF
TRBJ2-3	.	17	TRBD1	TRBV27	TGTGCCAGCAGTTTAACCTCAGGACAGGGTCGTTCAGATACGCAGTATTTT	CASSLTSGQGRSDTQYF
TRBJ2-7	many	13	.	TRBV20-1	TGCAGTGCTAGAGAGGCCAGAGATTACGAGCAGTACTTC	CSAREARDYEQYF
TRBJ1-2	large	12	.	TRBV5-6	TGTGCCAGCAGCTCCGGGAACTATGGCTACACCTTC	CASSSGNYGYTF
TRBJ1-1	.	14	TRBD1	TRBV7-9	TGTGCCAGCAGCTTAGCGGGACAGGAGACTGAAGCTTTCTTT	CASSLAGQETEAFF
TRBJ2-1	many	12	.	TRBV25-1	TGTGCCAGCAGTGATCAGGGTGCTGAGCAGTTCTTC	CASSDQGAEQFF
TRBJ2-1	.	14	.	TRBV3-1	TGTGCCAGCAGCCAAGCGAAACGGGGCGGGGAGCAGTTCTTC	CASSQAKRGGEQFF
TRBJ2-1	few	13	.	TRBV6-2/TRBV6-3	TGTGCCAGCAGAACGGGACTCCTCAATGAGCAGTTCTTC	CASRTGLLNEQFF
TRBJ2-3	few	14	.	TRBV11-3	TGTGCCAGCAGCTTAGTTGAAGGGGCTGATACGCAGTATTTT	CASSLVEGADTQYF
TRBJ1-2	few	13	.	TRBV5-1	TGCGCCAGCAGCTGGGAGGATAACTATGGCTACACCTTC	CASSWEDNYGYTF